This TCR beta chain is drawn from a study of T-cell reconstitution after alpha-beta-depleted transplantation in children. This clonotype was counted between two and nine times. The authors prepared the TCRbeta library with unique molecular identifiers. MiXCR, applied by TCRdb to the PCR reads, yields one record per CDR3 protein. In the table there are about 230,000 distinct CDR3 sequences, 9.7% of which are singletons. The CDR3 contains 14 residues. Trimming at V came to 6 bases and at J to 6 bases, leaving 9 bases not matched to a gene. Germline V lookup: CDR1 DFQATT, CDR2 SNEGSKA (reference sequence).

Here the sequenced sample was PBMCs from the stem cell graft donor, taken from the stem cell graft. The clonotype originates from a human donor who donated a stem cell graft to a child with SCID. The V gene is TRBV20-1, the J gene TRBJ2-1; 9 nucleotides match TRBD1. CDR3 DNA: TGCAGTGCCCACGCGGGGACAGGGTTCAATGAGCAGTTCTTC. Translating it yields CSAHAGTGFNEQFF.